The 32 T cell receptor beta chains reported below all come from one sample, sequenced in a study of T cells in Graves' hyperthyroidism and ophthalmopathy. The TCR beta CDR3 regions underwent amplification using RNA transcripts as the source. HTBI primers were used for first-round RT-PCR of the TCR CDR3. One entry per CDR3 protein results from TCRdb running MiXCR on the multiplex PCR reads. The repertoire holds about 620,000 distinct CDR3 sequences, around 15% seen once, with 3.8% in the top ten. Sequenced input: blood. These receptors were collected from a woman between 25 and 40 years old with Graves' hyperthyroidism.

This sequence joins TRBV25-1 and TRBJ2-5; D ambiguous. CDR3 length equals 14 residues. V shed 0 bases and J shed 3 bases, with 8 bases lying between them. From germline, CDR1 is MGHDK and CDR2 SYGVNS. CDR3 protein: CASSEYQEEETQYF. The CDR3 nucleotides read TGTGCCAGCAGTGAATATCAGGAAGAAGAGACCCAGTACTTC.

Many counts were recorded for this clonotype. The chain recombines TRBV11-2 with TRBJ1-4, with D tentatively TRBD1 (5 bases). V lost 1 base, J lost 5 bases, and 17 bases lay in between. The CDR3 loop spans 17 amino acids. CDR1 and CDR2 (germline): SGHAT, FQNNGV. For the CDR3, the DNA is TGTGCCAGCAGCTTAGTAATACCGGGACGGCCGAATGAAAAACTGTTTTTT. As protein: CASSLVIPGRPNEKLFF.

This clonotype was recorded at least ten times. This rearrangement joins TRBV6-1 to TRBJ2-2, with 8 bases matching TRBD1. Trimming cost V 8 bases and J 3 bases; bases outside gene matches: 2. The length of the CDR3 is 13 residues. Germline CDR1 is MNHNS and CDR2 is SASEGT. Here the CDR3 reads CASQGADTGELFF. CDR3 DNA: TGTGCCAGCCAGGGGGCGGACACCGGGGAGCTGTTTTTT.

As for this clonotype: An end of the junction does not agree with germline; a read error may underlie this. This chain joins TRBV12-3 or TRBV12-4 and TRBJ2-2; D could derive from TRBD1 or TRBD2 (6 bases each). There are 14 residues in the CDR3. CDR3 nucleotide sequence: TGTACCAGCAATTGGGGGGCGCGCACCGGGGAGCTGTTTTTT. Its protein product is CTSNWGARTGELFF.

The chain links TRBV6-2 or TRBV6-3 to TRBJ2-1, with D possibly TRBD2 on 5 matching bases. CDR3 size: 15 residues. From germline, CDR1 is MNHEY and CDR2 SVGEGT. V shed 4 bases and J shed 3 bases, with 13 bases lying between them. DNA for the CDR3: TGTGCCAGCAGTTTTGATAGCGACCTCTACAATGAGCAGTTCTTC. Protein product: CASSFDSDLYNEQFF.

The table lists this clonotype with many counts. The chain couples TRBV12-3 or TRBV12-4 to TRBJ1-1; no clear D gene. The V end lost 2 bases, the J end lost 7 bases, and 5 bases lay between the germline ends. The length of the CDR3 is 11 residues. The CDR3: CASSLSIEAFF. The CDR3 DNA reads TGTGCCAGCAGTTTAAGCATTGAAGCTTTCTTT.

This clonotype was seen many times. The CDR3 reads CASSIGSNEQFF. Here the CDR3 DNA reads TGTGCCAGTAGTATAGGCAGCAATGAGCAGTTCTTC. This sequence joins TRBV19 and TRBJ2-1, with D unclear. CDR1 LNHDA and CDR2 SQIVND come from the germline V gene (reference sequence). The CDR3 extends over 12 amino acids. V was trimmed by 1 base and J by 6 bases, leaving 4 bases between them.

This clonotype was detected many times. The V call is TRBV2, the J call TRBJ1-4; tentative D call: TRBD1 (5 bases). V gave up 4 bases and J gave up 10 bases, with 13 bases separating them. The CDR3 has 13 amino acids. Per germline, CDR1 SNHLY and CDR2 FYNNEI. Here the CDR3 reads CASSGQPQGKLFF. For the CDR3, the DNA is TGTGCCAGCAGTGGACAGCCCCAAGGAAAACTGTTTTTT.

This clonotype was recorded a few times. The V gene is TRBV25-1, the J gene TRBJ2-2, with TRBD1 matching 8 bases. The germline V gene encodes CDR1 MGHDK and CDR2 SYGVNS. With V trimmed by 5 bases and J by 5 bases, 10 bases remained unmatched. The CDR3 spans 16 residues. The CDR3 DNA sequence: TGTGCCAGCAGTCCCCCAGACAGGGGTCGGACCGGGGAGCTGTTTTTT. Protein sequence: CASSPPDRGRTGELFF.

This clonotype was counted ten times or more. This rearrangement joins TRBV27 to TRBJ1-2; 9 bases fit TRBD1. Per germline, CDR1 MNHEY and CDR2 SMNVEV (reference sequence). This CDR3 comprises 14 residues. The junction had 6 bases not matched to a gene; V was cut back by 5 bases and J by 5 bases. CDR3 in DNA: TGTGCCAGCAGTCCCTCCGGGACAGGGTATGGCTACACCTTC. Protein sequence: CASSPSGTGYGYTF.

This clonotype was detected a few times. The chain employs TRBV20-1 and TRBJ2-3, with 10 bases lining up with TRBD2. CDR1 DFQATT and CDR2 SNEGSKA come from the germline V gene (reference sequence). The CDR3 loop spans 17 amino acids. Germline trimming cut 0 bases from V and 2 bases from J; bases unmatched to any gene: 8. The CDR3 DNA reads TGCAGTGCTAGAGATCAGATTAGCGGGAGGATCACAGATACGCAGTATTTT. This gives the protein CSARDQISGRITDTQYF.

This clonotype was found many times. The J gene is TRBJ2-1, the V gene TRBV12-3 or TRBV12-4, with a possible D match to TRBD2 (5 bases). There are 13 residues in the CDR3. V was cut by 6 bases and J by 12 bases, with 18 bases left in between. The CDR3 is CASRPMSGMTQFF. The CDR3 nucleotides read TGTGCCAGCAGGCCCATGTCCGGGATGACGCAGTTCTTC.

J is TRBJ2-4 and V is TRBV7-9; tentatively, D is TRBD1 (6 bases). Germline V lookup: CDR1 SEHNR, CDR2 FQNEAQ (reference sequence). This CDR3 has 17 residues. The V gene lost 1 base and the J gene lost 0 bases, with 13 bases spanning the gap. The CDR3 protein is CASSLGGHTLAKNIQYF. CDR3 coding DNA: TGTGCCAGCAGCTTAGGGGGACACACACTAGCCAAAAACATTCAGTACTTC.

This clonotype was seen at least ten times. J is TRBJ2-1 and V is TRBV7-9; no reliable D call. With 3 bases removed from V and 8 bases from J, the gap between germline ends came to 8 bases. Per germline, CDR1 SEHNR and CDR2 FQNEAQ (reference sequence). The length of the CDR3 is 12 residues. The CDR3 reads CASSFSYDEQFF. CDR3 in DNA: TGTGCCAGCAGCTTCTCTTATGATGAGCAGTTCTTC. Combining the CDR3 with reference TRBV7-9 and TRBJ2-1 gives the whole variable domain DTGVSQNPRHKITKRGQNVTFRCDPISEHNRLYWYRQTLGQGPEFLTYFQNEAQLEKSRLLSDRFSAERPKGSFSTLEIQRTEQGDSAMYLCASSFSYDEQFFGPGTRLTVL.

Many counts were recorded for this clonotype. The gene calls are TRBV5-1 and TRBJ2-3; possibly TRBD2 for D (6 bases). This CDR3 region has 14 residues. Trimming took off 4 bases at V and 2 bases at J, with 11 bases between the two ends. Germline assignment: CDR1 SGHRS and CDR2 YFSETQ. CDR3 region: CASSLDYPTDTQYF. CDR3 nucleotide sequence: TGCGCCAGCAGCCTGGACTACCCCACAGATACGCAGTATTTT.

Ten or more counts support this clonotype. This chain links TRBV6-1 with TRBJ2-5, with D possibly being TRBD1 or TRBD2 (5 bases each). The germline V gene encodes CDR1 MNHNS and CDR2 SASEGT. V was trimmed by 6 bases and J by 7 bases, leaving 12 bases between them. The CDR3 spans 12 residues. CDR3 sequence reads: CASSGTTWTQYF. CDR3 DNA: TGTGCCAGCAGCGGGACCACCTGGACCCAGTACTTC.

Comment on this clonotype: A much larger clone differs from this one at a single base, so this may be a read error. The chain couples TRBV27 to TRBJ1-2; the D is unclear. Trimming stripped 2 bases from V and 13 bases from J, with 17 bases between. The V gene's germline CDR1 is MNHEY and CDR2 SMNVEV (reference sequence). The CDR3 is 13 residues long. The CDR3 region has the DNA TGTGCCAGCAGTTTAACCACCCCCGGCCATAGCACCTTC. Residues: CASSLTTPGHSTF.

There are many counts of this clonotype. The chain combines TRBV12-3 or TRBV12-4 with TRBJ2-7; D remains unclear. This CDR3 contains 13 residues. The V end was cut by 3 bases, the J end by 3 bases, with 9 bases between. The CDR3 loop reads CASSFDSLYEQYF. In DNA form, the CDR3 reads TGTGCCAGCAGTTTTGACTCCCTCTACGAGCAGTACTTC.

The chain employs TRBV9 and TRBJ1-2; the D gene is possibly TRBD1 (5 bases). The V and J ends lost 0 bases and 2 bases respectively, with 8 bases between them. Per the germline V gene, CDR1 is SGDLS and CDR2 is YYNGEE. This CDR3 is built from 14 residues. CDR3 DNA sequence: TGTGCCAGCAGCGTAGTTAACAGGAACTATGGCTACACCTTC. Amino acids: CASSVVNRNYGYTF.

Ten or more counts support this clonotype. V and J are TRBV5-1 and TRBJ2-3; D might be TRBD1 or TRBD2, each matching 6 bases. Germline V lookup: CDR1 SGHRS, CDR2 YFSETQ. This CDR3 has 16 residues. Trimming cost V 0 bases and J 2 bases, with 13 bases left between them. CDR3 in DNA: TGCGCCAGCAGCTTGGACCTCGGGGGCCCCACAGATACGCAGTATTTT. It is translated as CASSLDLGGPTDTQYF.

This clonotype was counted ten times or more. The genes are TRBV27 and TRBJ2-7, with unresolved D. Trimming took off 0 bases at V and 3 bases at J, with 12 bases between the two ends. From germline, CDR1 is MNHEY and CDR2 SMNVEV (reference sequence). CDR3 size: 15 residues. The CDR3 here is CASSLSNNYYYEQYF. CDR3 bases: TGTGCCAGCAGTTTATCGAATAACTACTACTACGAGCAGTACTTC.

This rearrangement joins TRBV7-2 to TRBJ1-2; D gene unclear. The CDR3 has 14 residues. Germline assignment: CDR1 SGHTA and CDR2 FQGNSA. V lost 3 bases, J lost 3 bases, and 11 bases lay in between. The CDR3 nucleotides read TGTGCCAGCAGCTTTTGGGAGTATGACTATGGCTACACCTTC. Translating gives CASSFWEYDYGYTF.

At least ten counts were recorded for this clonotype. V and J are TRBV20-1 and TRBJ1-6, with a possible D match to TRBD1 (5 bases). Germline V gives CDR1 DFQATT, CDR2 SNEGSKA (reference sequence). Trimming removed 0 bases from V and 8 bases from J, with 14 bases in between. The CDR3 length is 15 residues. The CDR3 reads CSARDPREGDSPLHF. Written as DNA, the CDR3 is TGCAGTGCTAGAGATCCCCGGGAAGGGGATTCACCCCTCCACTTT.

The sample holds many counts of this clonotype. The chain employs TRBV28 and TRBJ1-2; D unresolved. The V gene lost 2 bases and the J gene lost 7 bases, with 8 bases spanning the gap. The germline V gene has CDR1 MDHEN and CDR2 SYDVKM. This CDR3 comprises 12 residues. The CDR3 is CASSLTPGGYTF. CDR3 nucleotide sequence: TGTGCCAGCAGTTTAACCCCGGGTGGCTACACCTTC.

On this clonotype itself: A much bigger clone sits one base away, suggesting this may be a read error. The chain couples TRBV12-3 or TRBV12-4 to TRBJ2-2; the D call may be TRBD1 or TRBD2 (5 bases each). CDR3 size: 15 residues. Written as DNA, the CDR3 is TGTGCCAGCAGTAGGGACCCTGCCTGGACCGGGGAGCTGTCTTTT. This sequence encodes CASSRDPAWTGELSF.

This clonotype was seen many times. V is TRBV7-2 and J is TRBJ2-7; TRBD2 aligns across 9 bases. CDR1 SGHTA and CDR2 FQGNSA come from the germline V gene. CDR3 length: 15 amino acids. After removal of 5 bases from V and 2 bases from J, the junction contained 7 bases not matched to a gene. CDR3 residues: CASSPMAGGTYEQYF. The CDR3 DNA follows: TGTGCCAGCAGCCCCATGGCGGGAGGGACCTACGAGCAGTACTTC.

This clonotype was picked up many times. This sequence joins TRBV28 and TRBJ2-7, with 9 bases fitting TRBD2. This CDR3 region has 16 residues. J gave up 0 bases and V 3 bases, and 6 bases lay outside the gene matches. The germline V gene encodes CDR1 MDHEN and CDR2 SYDVKM. Here the CDR3 DNA reads TGTGCCAGCAGTTTTTTGGGTAGCGGGAGCTCCTACGAGCAGTACTTC. This sequence encodes CASSFLGSGSSYEQYF.

In its sample, this clonotype was seen many times. The chain couples TRBV27 to TRBJ2-3; no reliable D call. The germline CDR1 and CDR2 sequences are MNHEY and SMNVEV (reference sequence). The V end was cut by 0 bases, the J end by 0 bases, with 7 bases between. The CDR3 loop spans 15 amino acids. The CDR3 nucleotides are TGTGCCAGCAGTTTATCCCTGGGGAGCACAGATACGCAGTATTTT. It is translated as CASSLSLGSTDTQYF.

Many counts were recorded for this clonotype. The chain links TRBV4-3 to TRBJ2-7; tentatively, D is TRBD1 or TRBD2 (6 bases each). Germline assignment: CDR1 LGHNA and CDR2 YSLEER. CDR3 size: 13 residues. V was clipped by 7 bases and J by 4 bases, with 14 bases between them. CDR3 loop: CASMGGRVYEQYF. In DNA, the CDR3 is TGCGCCAGCATGGGGGGCCGGGTGTACGAGCAGTACTTC.

The V call is TRBV7-9, the J call TRBJ1-4; possible D gene TRBD1, 6 bases. The V gene lost 5 bases and the J gene lost 8 bases, with 18 bases spanning the gap. Germline V gives CDR1 SEHNR, CDR2 FQNEAQ (reference sequence). The CDR3 totals 15 residues. Here the CDR3 DNA reads TGTGCCAGCAGCACCCTACAGGGTTATGGGGAAAAACTGTTTTTT. It specifies CASSTLQGYGEKLFF.

The chain carries TRBV2 and TRBJ1-2; TRBD1 matches at 8 bases. J was trimmed by 1 base and V by 3 bases; bases with no gene match: 7. CDR3 length: 16 residues. Per germline, CDR1 SNHLY and CDR2 FYNNEI. CDR3 residues: CASSERTGKNNYGYTF. The CDR3 DNA follows: TGTGCCAGCAGTGAGAGGACAGGGAAGAATAACTATGGCTACACCTTC.

This clonotype was seen repeatedly, ten times or more. The V and J genes are TRBV3-1 and TRBJ2-5; D gene uncertain. The germline CDR1 and CDR2 sequences are LGHDT and YNNKEL (reference sequence). Between the trimmed V and J ends, which lost 4 bases and 2 bases, there was a span of 8 bases. The CDR3 loop spans 13 amino acids. The CDR3 sequence: CASSLPVQETQYF. The CDR3 nucleotides are TGTGCCAGCAGCCTTCCAGTACAAGAGACCCAGTACTTC.